Listed below are T cell receptor beta chains from one sample, sequenced in a study of T-cell reconstitution after alpha-beta-depleted transplantation in children. TCRdb re-derived calls from the PCR reads in MiXCR, one entry per CDR3 protein. This table has around 300,000 distinct CDR3 sequences, more than 20% appearing once. The sample here was PBMCs, mostly from graft donor cells, taken 180 days after TCRalphabeta/CD19-depleted stem cell transplant. The receptors were sampled from a male patient younger than 18 who had a stem cell transplant for acute lymphoblastic leukemia, so the T cells may come from the graft donor. The CDR3 runs from the conserved cysteine through the conserved F or W. Each record gives: CDR3 protein, CDR3 DNA, D gene, V gene, J gene, clone size. The D gene is left open where the match is weak. Not all rows give a size; the values are once, few, many and, for expanded clones, a class.

CASSPMGLAGGYEQYF,TGTGCCAGCAGCCCGATGGGACTAGCGGGAGGATATGAGCAGTACTTC,TRBD2,TRBV5-6,TRBJ2-7,NA
CASSLSSGVVGEAFF,TGTGCCAGCAGCTTAAGTTCAGGGGTAGTAGGTGAAGCTTTCTTT,NA,TRBV7-6,TRBJ1-1,once
CASSVGVGGQPQHF,TGTGCCAGCAGCGTAGGGGTAGGTGGTCAGCCCCAGCATTTT,NA,TRBV9,TRBJ1-5,few
CASSHLSGGGGNTIYF,TGCGCCAGCAGCCACTTATCAGGGGGCGGTGGAAACACCATATATTTT,TRBD1,TRBV4-1,TRBJ1-3,NA
CASSLSLYSNQPQHF,TGTGCCAGCAGCCTATCCCTATATAGCAATCAGCCCCAGCATTTT,NA,TRBV2,TRBJ1-5,NA
CASSVGYVRDTDTQYF,TGTGCCAGCAGCGTAGGTTATGTACGGGACACAGATACGCAGTATTTT,NA,TRBV9,TRBJ2-3,NA
CASSYRTSGSPHRQAQFF,TGTGCCAGCAGTTATCGGACTAGCGGGAGCCCCCATAGGCAGGCGCAGTTCTTC,TRBD2,TRBV6-5,TRBJ2-1,few
CASSSGTSGRRADTQYF,TGTGCCAGCAGCTCCGGGACTAGCGGGAGGAGGGCAGATACGCAGTATTTT,NA,TRBV12-1,TRBJ2-3,NA
CASSPVPSGQNIQYF,TGTGCCAGCAGCCCCGTGCCTAGCGGTCAAAACATTCAGTACTTC,TRBD2,TRBV6-7,TRBJ2-4,NA
CASSQAGQSFLSGANVLTF,TGCGCCAGCAGCCAGGCGGGACAGTCTTTTCTCTCTGGGGCCAACGTCCTGACTTTC,NA,TRBV4-1,TRBJ2-6,few
CASSFGTGTSGTYEQYF,TGTGCCAGCAGCTTCGGGACCGGGACTAGCGGTACCTACGAGCAGTACTTC,TRBD2,TRBV5-4,TRBJ2-7,NA
CASSLGRQGPLEQYF,TGCGCCAGCAGCTTGGGGCGGCAGGGACCCTTGGAGCAGTACTTC,NA,TRBV5-1,TRBJ2-7,few
CVSSSGLGYTF,TGTGTCAGCAGTTCAGGACTCGGCTACACCTTC,NA,TRBV6-5,TRBJ1-2,NA
CSVPGNYEQYF,TGCAGCGTGCCCGGAAACTACGAGCAGTACTTC,NA,TRBV29-1,TRBJ2-7,few
CASGLVVTKPGQNTEAFF,TGTGCTAGTGGTTTGGTCGTAACCAAACCGGGACAGAACACTGAAGCTTTCTTT,NA,TRBV12-5,TRBJ1-1,NA
CSARGRLAGNPEQFF,TGCAGTGCTAGAGGGAGGCTAGCGGGGAACCCTGAGCAGTTCTTC,TRBD2,TRBV20-1,TRBJ2-1,many
CAITRDGTYEQYF,TGTGCCATCACCCGGGACGGGACCTACGAGCAGTACTTC,NA,TRBV10-3,TRBJ2-7,NA
CSALAWGEGLEQYF,TGCAGTGCCCTGGCCTGGGGGGAGGGCCTCGAGCAGTACTTC,TRBD2,TRBV20-1,TRBJ2-7,NA
CASSQGGYEQFF,TGTGCCAGCAGCCAAGGGGGGTATGAGCAGTTCTTC,NA,TRBV3-1,TRBJ2-1,once
CAITSGREEETQYF,TGTGCCATCACTAGCGGGAGAGAGGAAGAGACCCAGTACTTC,TRBD2,TRBV15,TRBJ2-5,NA
CAISGGASISSYEQYF,TGTGCCATCAGTGGGGGTGCGTCGATTAGCTCCTACGAGCAGTACTTC,NA,TRBV10-3,TRBJ2-7,few
CAGSLQGVGTEAFF,TGTGCCGGCAGCTTACAGGGAGTTGGCACTGAAGCTTTCTTT,NA,TRBV5-6,TRBJ1-1,NA
CASSADLNQPQHF,TGTGCCAGCAGTGCTGATCTCAATCAGCCCCAGCATTTT,NA,TRBV2,TRBJ1-5,NA
CASSQDDAGLVAGELFF,TGTGCCAGCAGCCAAGACGACGCAGGACTAGTCGCCGGGGAGCTGTTTTTT,TRBD2,TRBV4-2,TRBJ2-2,few
CASSIWGAGELFF,TGCGCCAGCAGCATCTGGGGGGCCGGGGAGCTGTTTTTT,NA,TRBV5-1,TRBJ2-2,few
CASSRGSGYEQYF,TGCGCCAGCAGCAGGGGTTCCGGGTACGAGCAGTACTTC,NA,TRBV5-1,TRBJ2-7,NA
CASSVVKDGEQYF,TGTGCCAGCAGCGTAGTGAAGGACGGCGAGCAGTACTTC,NA,TRBV9,TRBJ2-7,few
CSATRGSTDTQYF,TGCAGTGCTACCAGGGGCAGCACAGATACGCAGTATTTT,NA,TRBV20-1,TRBJ2-3,few
CASSFLGGTEAFF,TGTGCCAGCAGTTTCTTGGGGGGCACTGAAGCTTTCTTT,NA,TRBV27,TRBJ1-1,NA
CASSLVQVSYNEQFF,TGCGCCAGCAGCTTGGTACAGGTCTCCTACAATGAGCAGTTCTTC,NA,TRBV5-1,TRBJ2-1,NA
CASSSGTGAADTQYF,TGCGCCAGCAGCTCCGGGACAGGGGCCGCAGATACGCAGTATTTT,TRBD1,TRBV5-1,TRBJ2-3,few
CSVVDLLAGGPGGEQFF,TGCAGCGTTGTGGACCTACTAGCGGGAGGGCCTGGAGGTGAGCAGTTCTTC,TRBD2,TRBV29-1,TRBJ2-1,few
CATSMGLAYEQYF,TGTGCCACCAGCATGGGGCTTGCCTACGAGCAGTACTTC,NA,TRBV15,TRBJ2-7,few
CASSLRGSSNQPQHF,TGCGCCAGCAGCTTGAGAGGGTCCAGCAATCAGCCCCAGCATTTT,NA,TRBV5-1,TRBJ1-5,few
CASTLRASTDTQYF,TGTGCCAGCACCTTAAGGGCAAGCACAGATACGCAGTATTTT,NA,TRBV7-9,TRBJ2-3,NA
CASSLRISQTYEQYF,TGCGCCAGCAGCTTGAGGATTAGTCAGACCTACGAGCAGTACTTC,NA,TRBV5-1,TRBJ2-7,few
CASSPAGYYNEQFF,TGTGCCAGCAGCCCCGCGGGGTATTACAATGAGCAGTTCTTC,NA,TRBV11-3,TRBJ2-1,few
CATRAGVSYEQYF,TGTGCCACCAGAGCAGGCGTAAGTTACGAGCAGTACTTC,NA,TRBV12-3/TRBV12-4,TRBJ2-7,few
CASSESYPPRTGELFF,TGCGCCAGCAGTGAGTCGTACCCACCGCGCACCGGGGAGCTGTTTTTT,NA,TRBV10-1,TRBJ2-2,NA
CASSPGQGVVDTEAFF,TGTGCCAGCAGCCCAGGACAGGGCGTTGTGGACACTGAAGCTTTCTTT,TRBD1,TRBV6-1,TRBJ1-1,few
CATSRGQGASDTQYF,TGTGCCACCAGCAGAGGGCAGGGGGCGTCGGATACGCAGTATTTT,TRBD1,TRBV15,TRBJ2-3,few
CASSLDPSTTGVKEKLFF,TGCGCCAGCAGCTTGGACCCAAGCACGACAGGGGTGAAGGAAAAACTGTTTTTT,TRBD1,TRBV5-1,TRBJ1-4,NA
CASSLLVRNIQYF,TGTGCCAGCAGTTTACTTGTGAGGAACATTCAGTACTTC,NA,TRBV12-3/TRBV12-4,TRBJ2-4,NA
CAISESSPHWGQGNQPQHF,TGTGCCATCAGTGAGAGTTCCCCTCATTGGGGACAGGGTAATCAGCCCCAGCATTTT,TRBD1,TRBV10-3,TRBJ1-5,few
CASSLPGLAGRNSYEQYF,TGTGCCAGCAGTTTACCGGGACTAGCGGGACGGAACTCCTACGAGCAGTACTTC,TRBD2,TRBV5-6,TRBJ2-7,few
CASSVFKWRGHSNQPQHF,TGTGCCAGCAGCGTATTCAAGTGGAGAGGTCATAGCAATCAGCCCCAGCATTTT,NA,TRBV5-5,TRBJ1-5,NA
CASRAYRADYGYTF,TGCGCCAGCAGGGCTTACAGGGCCGACTATGGCTACACCTTC,NA,TRBV5-1,TRBJ1-2,few